This passage covers 10 T cell receptor beta chains from one sample sequenced in a study of blood T cell repertoires in COVID-19. Repertoires were generated with immunoSEQ multiplex PCR, while TCRdb's copy carries only in-frame clones and drops some. The data contain a few hundred thousand clones, nearly 90% of them seen just once; the ten biggest clones take up 5.5% to 6%. Sequencing was done on a sample of PBMCs or T cells enriched from blood (not recorded which). The receptors originated from a woman aged 25 to 39 who had recovered from COVID-19.

This clone has only one observation. A read error may account for a junction end that differs from germline. J is TRBJ1-2 and V is TRBV30; 12 bases line up with TRBD1. CDR1 GTSNPN and CDR2 SVGIG come from the germline V gene (reference sequence). The CDR3 has 16 residues. The CDR3 here is CAWSPDTSPGQGADHF. The CDR3 region has the DNA TGTGCCTGGAGTCCCGATACTTCTCCGGGACAGGGGGCGGACCACTTC.

The CDR3 nucleotides are TGTGCCAGCAGGGTTCCGGGCCAAGAGACCCAGTACTTC. As protein: CASRVPGQETQYF. The rearrangement uses TRBV6-5 and TRBJ2-5; D ambiguous. This CDR3 region has 13 residues. V was cut by 6 bases and J by 1 base, with 9 bases left in between. The germline CDR1 and CDR2 sequences are MNHEY and SVGAGI.

This clone showed up just once. The chain carries TRBV6-1 and TRBJ1-5; TRBD1 is a possible D gene (6 bases). The CDR3 extends over 15 amino acids. Trimming removed 3 bases at V and 2 bases at J, with 11 bases between. Looked up from germline, CDR1 is MNHNS and CDR2 is SASEGT. CDR3 sequence: CASSDQGYGNQPQHF. In nucleotides, the CDR3 is TGTGCCAGCAGTGACCAGGGGTACGGCAATCAGCCCCAGCATTTT.

The rearrangement joins TRBV18 to TRBJ1-4; D not resolved. Trimming cost V 5 bases and J 8 bases, with 15 bases left between them. Germline values: CDR1 KGHSH, CDR2 LQKENI. The CDR3 consists of 14 residues. CDR3 sequence (DNA): TGTGCCAGCTCATCCCCGCGGGCGACCGAAAAACTGTTTTTT. Translated: CASSSPRATEKLFF.

J is TRBJ2-3 and V is TRBV6-1; 10 bases align to TRBD2. The CDR3 consists of 15 residues. Germline lookup yields CDR1 MNHNS and CDR2 SASEGT. J gave up 3 bases and V 2 bases, and 2 bases lay outside the gene matches. CDR3 residues: CASSERAGGTDTQYF. CDR3 DNA sequence: TGTGCCAGCAGTGAAAGAGCGGGGGGGACAGATACGCAGTATTTT.

V usage is TRBV7-3 and J usage is TRBJ1-1, with D tentatively TRBD1 (6 bases). The CDR3 runs to 14 residues. Germline CDR1 is SGHTA and CDR2 is FQGTGA. Trimming took off 5 bases at V and 6 bases at J, with 16 bases between the two ends. The CDR3 sequence: CASSLHRERPEAFF. CDR3 nucleotides: TGTGCCAGCAGCCTCCACAGGGAGAGGCCTGAAGCTTTCTTT.

The V and J genes are TRBV4-3 and TRBJ2-7; TRBD1 aligns across 8 bases. V lost 0 bases to trimming and J lost 2 bases; unmatched junction nucleotides: 6. This CDR3 is built from 16 residues. CDR1 and CDR2 (germline): LGHNA, YSLEER. The CDR3 DNA reads TGCGCCAGCAGCCAAGATGTGGTACAGGGGGCCTACGAGCAGTACTTC. Its protein product is CASSQDVVQGAYEQYF.

This chain links TRBV5-4 with TRBJ2-1; the match to TRBD1 covers 8 bases. The trim removed 4 bases at V and 2 bases at J, leaving 20 bases unmatched. The germline gives CDR1 SGHNT, CDR2 YYREEE (reference sequence). CDR3 size: 20 residues. The CDR3 region has the DNA TGTGCCAGCAGCCACCCGGGACAGGTCGCAGCCGCTCCTACCTACAATGAGCAGTTCTTC. It encodes CASSHPGQVAAAPTYNEQFF.

The CDR3 loop reads CASSSTDSYEQYF. CDR3 bases: TGTGCCAGCAGCTCGACAGACTCCTACGAGCAGTACTTC. The J gene is TRBJ2-7, the V gene TRBV11-2, with D maybe TRBD1 (5 bases). The CDR3 covers 13 residues. Germline lookup yields CDR1 SGHAT and CDR2 FQNNGV. V shed 4 bases and J shed 0 bases, with 7 bases lying between them.

In nucleotides, the CDR3 is TGCACCAGCAGCAAACAACGGACTAGCGGGGGGTGGCGGGAGACCCAGTACTTC. Translation gives CTSSKQRTSGGWRETQYF. V gene TRBV1 combines with J gene TRBJ2-5; TRBD2, as called in the table, went unchecked against the DNA. TRBV1 is listed as a pseudogene. The CDR3 length is 18 residues.